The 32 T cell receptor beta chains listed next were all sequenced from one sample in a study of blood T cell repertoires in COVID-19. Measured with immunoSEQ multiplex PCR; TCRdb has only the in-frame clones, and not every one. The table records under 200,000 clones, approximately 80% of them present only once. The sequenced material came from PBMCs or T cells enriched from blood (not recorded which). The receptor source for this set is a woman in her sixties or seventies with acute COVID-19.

In nucleotides, the CDR3 is TGTGCCAGCAGCTCATATTTACGGTCCGGGACAGGGGGCTACAATGAGCAGTTCTTC. Protein sequence: CASSSYLRSGTGGYNEQFF. V gene TRBV7-9 combines with J gene TRBJ2-1; TRBD1 agrees at 11 bases. V gave up 4 bases and J gave up 3 bases; unmatched junction bases: 14. The CDR3 has 19 residues. Germline-derived CDR1 and CDR2 are SEHNR and FQNEAQ (reference sequence).

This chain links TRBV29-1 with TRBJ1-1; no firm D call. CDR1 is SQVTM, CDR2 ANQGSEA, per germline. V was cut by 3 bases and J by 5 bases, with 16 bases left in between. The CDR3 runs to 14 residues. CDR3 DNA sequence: TGCAGCGTTGATCTGCGGGCGTCGGATACTGAAGCTTTCTTT. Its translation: CSVDLRASDTEAFF.

This chain's CDR3 is CASSDRLAGGYEQYV. CDR3 bases: TGTGCCAGCAGTGACCGACTAGCGGGGGGCTACGAGCAGTACGTC. The genes are TRBV6-2 or TRBV6-3 and TRBJ2-7; 13 nucleotides align to TRBD2. Unmatched junction bases numbered 4, after V lost 5 bases and J lost 3 bases. There are 15 residues in the CDR3. Germline V gives CDR1 MNHEY, CDR2 SVGEGT.

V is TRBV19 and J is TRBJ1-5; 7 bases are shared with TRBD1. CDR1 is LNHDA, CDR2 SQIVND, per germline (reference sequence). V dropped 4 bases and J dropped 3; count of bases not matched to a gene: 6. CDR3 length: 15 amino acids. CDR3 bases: TGTGCCAGTAGTACAGAGACAGGGATCAATCAGCCCCAGCATTTT. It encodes CASSTETGINQPQHF.

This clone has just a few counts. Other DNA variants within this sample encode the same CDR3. The CDR3 DNA sequence: TGTGCCAGCAGCCAAGTCCGGGGGTCTGAAGCTTTCTTT. Amino acids: CASSQVRGSEAFF. The V call is TRBV3-1 (or the pseudogene TRBV3-2), the J call TRBJ1-1; tentative D call: TRBD1 (5 bases). Germline CDR1 LGHDT, CDR2 YNNKEL (reference sequence). This CDR3 has 13 residues. The V and J ends lost 1 base and 6 bases respectively, with 9 bases between them.

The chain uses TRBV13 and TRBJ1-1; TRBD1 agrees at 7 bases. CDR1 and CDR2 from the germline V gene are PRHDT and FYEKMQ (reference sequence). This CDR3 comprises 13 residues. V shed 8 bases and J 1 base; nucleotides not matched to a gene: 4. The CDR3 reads CASPRQGNTEAFF. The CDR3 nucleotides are TGTGCCAGCCCGCGACAGGGGAACACTGAAGCTTTCTTT.

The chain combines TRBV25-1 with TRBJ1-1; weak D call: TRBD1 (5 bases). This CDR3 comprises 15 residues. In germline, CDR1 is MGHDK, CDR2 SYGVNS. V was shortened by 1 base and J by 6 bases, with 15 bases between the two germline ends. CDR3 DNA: TGTGCCAGCAGTGAATTGTGGGGAGGGGAGGCTGAAGCTTTCTTT. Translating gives CASSELWGGEAEAFF.

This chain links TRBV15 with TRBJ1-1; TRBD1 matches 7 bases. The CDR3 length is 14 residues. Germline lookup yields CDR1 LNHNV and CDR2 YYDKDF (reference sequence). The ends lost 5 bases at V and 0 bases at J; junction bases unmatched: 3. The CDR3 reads CATSPRGMNTEAFF. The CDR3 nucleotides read TGTGCCACCAGCCCCAGGGGGATGAACACTGAAGCTTTCTTT.

The CDR3 DNA reads TGTGCCAGTACCCCCGGGACTAGCGGTCACGACGAGCAGTACTTC. This sequence encodes CASTPGTSGHDEQYF. The chain employs TRBV19 and TRBJ2-7; 11 bases are a match to TRBD2. Germline V gene sequence: CDR1 LNHDA, CDR2 SQIVND (reference sequence). V trimming: 7 bases; J trimming: 5 bases; junction bases outside the gene matches: 10. This CDR3 is built from 15 residues.

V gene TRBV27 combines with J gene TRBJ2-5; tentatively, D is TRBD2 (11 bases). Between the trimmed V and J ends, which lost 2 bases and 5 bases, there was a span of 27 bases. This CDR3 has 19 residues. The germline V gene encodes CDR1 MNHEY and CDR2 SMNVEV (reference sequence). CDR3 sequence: CASSLEASGRTGGRETQYF. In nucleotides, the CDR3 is TGTGCCAGCAGTTTAGAGGCTAGCGGGAGGACAGGGGGTCGGGAGACCCAGTACTTC.

CDR3 bases: TGTGCCACCAGTGATATCGGGGACAAAGGGGATCAGCCCCAGCATTTT. As protein: CATSDIGDKGDQPQHF. The chain combines TRBV24-1 with TRBJ1-5, with D possibly being TRBD1 (6 bases). V gave up 3 bases and J gave up 5 bases, with 16 bases separating them. CDR3 length equals 16 residues. The germline CDR1 and CDR2 sequences are KGHDR and SFDVKD.

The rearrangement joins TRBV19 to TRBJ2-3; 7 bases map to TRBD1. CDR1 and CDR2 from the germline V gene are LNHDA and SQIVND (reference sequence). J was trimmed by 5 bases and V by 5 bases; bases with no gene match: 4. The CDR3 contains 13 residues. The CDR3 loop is CASSETGEDTQYF. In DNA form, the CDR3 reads TGTGCCAGTAGTGAAACAGGGGAAGATACGCAGTATTTT.

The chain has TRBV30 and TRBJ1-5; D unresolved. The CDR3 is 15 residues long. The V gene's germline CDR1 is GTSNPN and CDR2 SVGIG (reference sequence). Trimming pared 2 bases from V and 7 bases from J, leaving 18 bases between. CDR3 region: CAWSPSAVPQQPQHF. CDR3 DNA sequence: TGTGCCTGGAGTCCCAGTGCAGTTCCCCAACAGCCCCAGCATTTT.

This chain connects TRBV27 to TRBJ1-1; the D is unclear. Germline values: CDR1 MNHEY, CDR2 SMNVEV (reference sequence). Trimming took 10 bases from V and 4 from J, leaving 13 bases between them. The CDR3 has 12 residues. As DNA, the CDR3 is TGTGCCACCGGGCGGGCCGCCACTGAAGCTTTCTTT. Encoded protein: CATGRAATEAFF.

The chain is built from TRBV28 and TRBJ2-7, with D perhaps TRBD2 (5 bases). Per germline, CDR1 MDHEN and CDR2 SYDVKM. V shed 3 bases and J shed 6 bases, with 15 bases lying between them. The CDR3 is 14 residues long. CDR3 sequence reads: CASSLRLARIEQYF. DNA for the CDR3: TGTGCCAGCAGTTTGCGCCTAGCTCGGATCGAGCAGTACTTC.

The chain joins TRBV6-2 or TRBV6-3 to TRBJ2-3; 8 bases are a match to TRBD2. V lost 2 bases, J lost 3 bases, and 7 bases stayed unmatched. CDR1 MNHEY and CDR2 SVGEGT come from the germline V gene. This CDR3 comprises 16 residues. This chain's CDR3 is CASSYTPGGPTDTQYF. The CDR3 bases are TGTGCCAGCAGTTACACTCCGGGGGGGCCGACAGATACGCAGTATTTT.

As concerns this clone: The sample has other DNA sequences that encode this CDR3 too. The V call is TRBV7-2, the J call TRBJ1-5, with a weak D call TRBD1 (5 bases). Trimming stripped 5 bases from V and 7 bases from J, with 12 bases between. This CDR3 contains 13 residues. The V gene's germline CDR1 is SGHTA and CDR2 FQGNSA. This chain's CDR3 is CASSADRSQPQHF. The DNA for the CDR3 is TGTGCCAGCAGCGCCGACAGAAGCCAGCCCCAGCATTTT.

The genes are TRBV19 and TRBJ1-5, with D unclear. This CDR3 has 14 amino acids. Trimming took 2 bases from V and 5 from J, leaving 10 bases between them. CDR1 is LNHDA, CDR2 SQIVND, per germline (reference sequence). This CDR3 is CASSIIRYDQPQHF. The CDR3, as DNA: TGTGCCAGTAGTATAATCAGGTACGATCAGCCCCAGCATTTT.

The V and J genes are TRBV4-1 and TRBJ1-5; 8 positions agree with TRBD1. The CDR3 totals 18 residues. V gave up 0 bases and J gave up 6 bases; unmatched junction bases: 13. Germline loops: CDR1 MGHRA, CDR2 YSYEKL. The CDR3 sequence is CASSQDRTGFARFQPQHF. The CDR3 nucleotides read TGCGCCAGCAGCCAAGATAGGACAGGGTTTGCCAGGTTTCAGCCCCAGCATTTT.

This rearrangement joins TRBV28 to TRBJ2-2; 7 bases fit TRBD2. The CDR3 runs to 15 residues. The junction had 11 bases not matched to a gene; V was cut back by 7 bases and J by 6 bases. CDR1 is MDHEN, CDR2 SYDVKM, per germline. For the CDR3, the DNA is TGTGCCAGCATCCTGGGGGGGGGAAGTCCCGGGGAGCTGTTTTTT. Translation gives CASILGGGSPGELFF.

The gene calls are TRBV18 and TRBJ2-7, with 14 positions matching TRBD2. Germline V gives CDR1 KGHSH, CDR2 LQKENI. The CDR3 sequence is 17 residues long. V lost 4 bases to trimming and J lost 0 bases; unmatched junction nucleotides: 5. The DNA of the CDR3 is TGTGCCAGCTCACTTGGGACTAGCGGGAGCAGCTCCTACGAGCAGTACTTC. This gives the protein CASSLGTSGSSSYEQYF.

CDR3 loop: CASSFTPDTGELFF. DNA for the CDR3: TGTGCCAGCAGCTTCACTCCCGACACCGGGGAGCTGTTTTTT. The chain recombines TRBV11-2 with TRBJ2-2, with no clear D. Germline V lookup: CDR1 SGHAT, CDR2 FQNNGV. V was pared by 3 bases and J by 3 bases, with 8 bases between. The CDR3 has 14 amino acids. The full variable domain, in which reference TRBV11-2 and TRBJ2-2 provide the parts outside the CDR3, is EAGVAQSPRYKIIEKRQSVAFWCNPISGHATLYWYQQILGQGPKLLIQFQNNGVVDDSQLPKDRFSAERLKGVDSTLKIQPAKLEDSAVYLCASSFTPDTGELFFGEGSRLTVL.

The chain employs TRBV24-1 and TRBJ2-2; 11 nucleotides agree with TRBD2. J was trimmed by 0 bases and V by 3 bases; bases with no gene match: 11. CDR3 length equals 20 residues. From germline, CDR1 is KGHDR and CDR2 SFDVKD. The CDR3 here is CATSDAYGTSGPANTGELFF. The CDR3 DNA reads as TGTGCCACCAGTGATGCCTACGGGACTAGCGGCCCAGCGAACACCGGGGAGCTGTTTTTT.

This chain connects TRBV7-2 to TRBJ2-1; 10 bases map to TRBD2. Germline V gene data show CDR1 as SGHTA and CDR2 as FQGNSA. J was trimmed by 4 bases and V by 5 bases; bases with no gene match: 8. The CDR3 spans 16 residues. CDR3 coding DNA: TGTGCCAGCAGCCCCCGGACTAGCGGTTTGTACAATGAGCAGTTCTTC. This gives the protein CASSPRTSGLYNEQFF.

The CDR3 is CASSLDRSLNEQFF. The CDR3 DNA reads TGTGCCAGCAGCTTAGATCGAAGCTTGAATGAGCAGTTCTTC. This sequence joins TRBV11-3 and TRBJ2-1, with D unresolved. The CDR3 runs 14 residues. Trimming left V 0 bases short and J 7 bases short, with 10 bases between. Looked up from germline, CDR1 is SGHNT and CDR2 is YENEEA. Using reference TRBV11-3 and TRBJ2-1 for the parts outside the CDR3, the full variable domain is EAGVVQSPRYKIIEKKQPVAFWCNPISGHNTLYWYLQNLGQGPELLIRYENEEAVDDSQLPKDRFSAERLKGVDSTLKIQPAELGDSAVYLCASSLDRSLNEQFFGPGTRLTVL.

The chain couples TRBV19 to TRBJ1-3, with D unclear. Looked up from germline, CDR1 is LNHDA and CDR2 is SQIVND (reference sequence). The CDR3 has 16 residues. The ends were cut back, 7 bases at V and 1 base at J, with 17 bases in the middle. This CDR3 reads CASIGILAKSGNTIYF. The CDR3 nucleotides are TGTGCCAGTATCGGGATTTTAGCAAAATCTGGAAACACCATATATTTT.

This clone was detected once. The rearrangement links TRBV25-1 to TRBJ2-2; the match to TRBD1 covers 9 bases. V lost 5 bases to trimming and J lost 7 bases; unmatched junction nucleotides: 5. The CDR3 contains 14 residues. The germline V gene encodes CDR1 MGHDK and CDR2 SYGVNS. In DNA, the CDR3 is TGTGCCAGCAGTCCCACAGGGGGCTTCGGGGAGCTGTTTTTT. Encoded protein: CASSPTGGFGELFF.

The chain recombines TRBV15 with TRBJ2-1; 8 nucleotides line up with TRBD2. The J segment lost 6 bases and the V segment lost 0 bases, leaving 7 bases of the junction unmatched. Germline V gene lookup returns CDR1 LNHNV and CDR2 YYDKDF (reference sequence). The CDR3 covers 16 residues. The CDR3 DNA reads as TGTGCCACCAGCAGAGATTGGATGGCGGGAGGCAATGAGCAGTTCTTC. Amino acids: CATSRDWMAGGNEQFF. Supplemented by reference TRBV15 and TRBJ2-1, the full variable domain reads DAMVIQNPRYQVTQFGKPVTLSCSQTLNHNVMYWYQQKSSQAPKLLFHYYDKDFNNEADTPDNFQSRRPNTSFCFLDIRSPGLGDTAMYLCATSRDWMAGGNEQFFGPGTRLTVL.

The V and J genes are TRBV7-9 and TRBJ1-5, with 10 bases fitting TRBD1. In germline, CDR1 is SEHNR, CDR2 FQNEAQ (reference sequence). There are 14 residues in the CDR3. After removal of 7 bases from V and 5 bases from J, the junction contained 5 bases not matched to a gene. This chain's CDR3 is CASTPGQGDQPQHF. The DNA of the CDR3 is TGTGCCAGCACCCCTGGACAGGGGGATCAGCCCCAGCATTTT. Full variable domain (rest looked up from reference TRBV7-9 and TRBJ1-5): DTGVSQNPRHKITKRGQNVTFRCDPISEHNRLYWYRQTLGQGPEFLTYFQNEAQLEKSRLLSDRFSAERPKGSFSTLEIQRTEQGDSAMYLCASTPGQGDQPQHFGDGTRLSIL.

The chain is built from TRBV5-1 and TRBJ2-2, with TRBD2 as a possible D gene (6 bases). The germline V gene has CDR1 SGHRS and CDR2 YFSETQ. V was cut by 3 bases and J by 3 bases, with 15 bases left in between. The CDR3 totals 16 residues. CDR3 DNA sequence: TGCGCCAGCAGCTCCCGGGGTAGCGGATACACCGGGGAGCTGTTTTTT. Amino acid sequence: CASSSRGSGYTGELFF.

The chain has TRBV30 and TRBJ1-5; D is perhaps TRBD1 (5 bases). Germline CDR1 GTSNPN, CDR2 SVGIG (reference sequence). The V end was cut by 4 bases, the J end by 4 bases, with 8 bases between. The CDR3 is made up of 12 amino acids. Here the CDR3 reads CAWTRDNQPQHF. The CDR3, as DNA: TGTGCCTGGACCAGGGATAATCAGCCCCAGCATTTT.

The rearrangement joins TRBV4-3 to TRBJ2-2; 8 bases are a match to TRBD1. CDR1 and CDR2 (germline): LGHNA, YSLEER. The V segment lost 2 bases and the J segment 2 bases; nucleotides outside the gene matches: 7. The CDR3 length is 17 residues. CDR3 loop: CASSQNTGGANTGELFF. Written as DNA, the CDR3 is TGCGCCAGCAGCCAAAACACAGGGGGTGCAAACACCGGGGAGCTGTTTTTT.